These 27 T cell receptor beta chains share one sample of origin, sequenced in a study of CD8 T cells in Susac syndrome. Random hexamers were used to reverse transcribe about 0.5 to 1 ug of RNA. TCRdb reprocessed the immunoSEQ multiplex PCR reads with MiXCR, giving one entry per CDR3 protein. In the table there are about 200,000 distinct CDR3 sequences, 85% to 95% of which are singletons. Sequenced material: CD4+ T cells from PBMCs. The receptors derive from a human donor with multiple sclerosis.

The V gene is TRBV29-1, the J gene TRBJ1-2, with a tentative D call TRBD1 (5 bases). The CDR3 totals 12 residues. The germline V gene encodes CDR1 SQVTM and CDR2 ANQGSEA. V was clipped by 4 bases and J by 9 bases, with 15 bases between them. This CDR3 is CSVAGTTLSYTF. The CDR3 DNA is TGCAGCGTTGCGGGGACCACTCTGAGCTACACCTTC.

The V and J genes are TRBV15 and TRBJ2-3; 13 bases are a match to TRBD2. The CDR3 spans 17 residues. Germline CDR1 is LNHNV and CDR2 is YYDKDF (reference sequence). The junction had 2 bases not matched to a gene; V was cut back by 0 bases and J by 2 bases. CDR3 sequence (DNA): TGTGCCACCAGCAGAGATGGGACTAGCGGGGTCACAGATACGCAGTATTTT. This translates into CATSRDGTSGVTDTQYF.

The chain joins TRBV24-1 to TRBJ1-2; perhaps TRBD1 as D (5 bases). CDR1 and CDR2 from the germline V gene are KGHDR and SFDVKD. V shed 4 bases and J shed 8 bases, with 13 bases lying between them. This CDR3 is 13 amino acids long. The CDR3 sequence is CATSDRALGGYTF. CDR3 coding DNA: TGTGCCACCAGTGACAGGGCCCTGGGGGGCTACACCTTC.

The V gene is TRBV20-1, the J gene TRBJ2-2; D not certain. CDR1 and CDR2 (germline): DFQATT, SNEGSKA (reference sequence). The V end was cut by 3 bases, the J end by 7 bases, with 18 bases between. This CDR3 comprises 15 residues. The CDR3 nucleotides are TGCAGTGCTAGGTTTGAATGGCAGAACGGCGGGGAGCTGTTTTTT. This sequence encodes CSARFEWQNGGELFF.

V gene TRBV5-6 combines with J gene TRBJ1-3; D perhaps matches TRBD1 (5 bases). Trimming took off 0 bases at V and 0 bases at J, with 10 bases between the two ends. The germline V gene has CDR1 SGHDT and CDR2 YYEEEE. There are 16 residues in the CDR3. CDR3 residues: CASSLVGHSSGNTIYF. CDR3 DNA sequence: TGTGCCAGCAGCTTGGTAGGACACAGCTCTGGAAACACCATATATTTT.

The J gene is TRBJ1-5, the V gene TRBV2; 7 bases match TRBD1. The germline V gene encodes CDR1 SNHLY and CDR2 FYNNEI. CDR3 size: 18 residues. V trimming: 1 base; J trimming: 2 bases; junction bases outside the gene matches: 11. CDR3 amino acids: CASSEGQGVGYGNQPQHF. In DNA form, the CDR3 reads TGTGCCAGCAGTGAAGGGCAGGGGGTAGGGTACGGCAATCAGCCCCAGCATTTT.

The CDR3, as DNA: TGTGCCAGCAGCAAACCACTAGCGGGGGGCCAAGAGACCCAGTACTTC. Protein sequence: CASSKPLAGGQETQYF. The chain is built from TRBV5-4 and TRBJ2-5; 12 bases are shared with TRBD2. CDR3 length: 16 amino acids. CDR1 and CDR2 from the germline V gene are SGHNT and YYREEE (reference sequence). V lost 4 bases and J lost 1; bases outside the gene matches: 5.

The chain joins TRBV20-1 to TRBJ2-5, with D possibly matching TRBD2 (6 bases). V was shortened by 1 base and J by 3 bases, with 12 bases between the two germline ends. CDR3 length: 14 amino acids. The germline V gene has CDR1 DFQATT and CDR2 SNEGSKA (reference sequence). CDR3: CSARGPGGKETQYF. The CDR3, as DNA: TGCAGTGCTAGAGGCCCGGGCGGGAAAGAGACCCAGTACTTC.

This chain connects TRBV29-1 to TRBJ2-1; D is unclear. Germline V gene data show CDR1 as SQVTM and CDR2 as ANQGSEA. The CDR3 is 13 amino acids. Deletions cut 7 bases from V and 0 bases from J, with 10 bases between. CDR3 sequence reads: CSAAQSSYNEQFF. CDR3 coding DNA: TGCAGCGCCGCACAGAGCTCCTACAATGAGCAGTTCTTC.

V usage is TRBV10-3 and J usage is TRBJ2-2; the D gene is possibly TRBD2 (6 bases). This CDR3 is built from 16 residues. Deletions cut 6 bases from V and 0 bases from J, with 14 bases between. The germline V gene has CDR1 ENHRY and CDR2 SYGVKD. The CDR3 DNA reads TGTGCCATCAGGGCGACCGGCGGGACGAACACCGGGGAGCTGTTTTTT. It is translated as CAIRATGGTNTGELFF.

The J gene is TRBJ1-1, the V gene TRBV6-2 or TRBV6-3, with D possibly TRBD1 on 6 matching bases. Trimming left V 2 bases short and J 1 base short, with 11 bases between. The germline CDR1 and CDR2 sequences are MNHEY and SVGEGT. The length of the CDR3 is 15 residues. In DNA form, the CDR3 reads TGTGCCAGCAGTTACGCGGGACACCCGAACACTGAAGCTTTCTTT. This sequence encodes CASSYAGHPNTEAFF.

The chain is built from TRBV7-9 and TRBJ2-3, with TRBD2 matching over 9 bases. The CDR3 covers 17 residues. The V gene's germline CDR1 is SEHNR and CDR2 FQNEAQ (reference sequence). V was clipped by 5 bases and J by 3 bases; unmatched bases: 12. In DNA, the CDR3 is TGTGCCAGCAGCCCCTTAGGTAGCGGGGGTAGAACAGATACGCAGTATTTT. Translated, it gives CASSPLGSGGRTDTQYF.

This clonotype was seen a single time. The chain uses TRBV29-1 and TRBJ1-2; D ambiguous. The CDR3 is made up of 13 amino acids. Germline V gene sequence: CDR1 SQVTM, CDR2 ANQGSEA. The V end was cut by 0 bases, the J end by 5 bases, with 10 bases between. In nucleotides, the CDR3 is TGCAGCGTTGAAGAGGTGGACCTTTATGGCTACACCTTC. This codes for CSVEEVDLYGYTF.

This clonotype appeared a single time. The chain uses TRBV30 and TRBJ2-7; D possibly corresponds to TRBD2 (6 bases). Between the trimmed V and J ends, which lost 3 bases and 6 bases, there was a span of 18 bases. The CDR3 spans 14 residues. CDR1 is GTSNPN and CDR2 is SVGIG in the germline V gene (reference sequence). The CDR3 sequence is CAWRRRGPLSEQYV. DNA for the CDR3: TGTGCCTGGAGACGGAGGGGACCTCTCAGCGAGCAGTACGTC.

The V gene is TRBV11-2, the J gene TRBJ2-1; tentatively, D is TRBD2 (5 bases). Trimming took off 6 bases at V and 9 bases at J, with 21 bases between the two ends. Looked up from germline, CDR1 is SGHAT and CDR2 is FQNNGV. The CDR3 consists of 15 residues. The CDR3 loop reads CASSLPLGPGSEQFF. The CDR3 nucleotides read TGTGCCAGCAGTTTACCTCTGGGCCCTGGGAGTGAGCAGTTCTTC. Looking up the rest from reference TRBV11-2 and TRBJ2-1 gives the full variable domain: EAGVAQSPRYKIIEKRQSVAFWCNPISGHATLYWYQQILGQGPKLLIQFQNNGVVDDSQLPKDRFSAERLKGVDSTLKIQPAKLEDSAVYLCASSLPLGPGSEQFFGPGTRLTVL.

The J gene is TRBJ2-1, the V gene TRBV20-1; D call uncertain. Trimming pared 7 bases from V and 8 bases from J, leaving 9 bases between. Germline V lookup: CDR1 DFQATT, CDR2 SNEGSKA (reference sequence). This CDR3 spans 10 amino acids. This chain's CDR3 is CSGYVDEQFF. In nucleotides, the CDR3 is TGCAGTGGTTACGTCGATGAGCAGTTCTTC.

The J gene is TRBJ2-3, the V gene TRBV12-3 or TRBV12-4; D gene unclear. The CDR3 spans 16 residues. Trimming pared 5 bases from V and 4 bases from J, leaving 19 bases between. The CDR3, as DNA: TGTGCCAGCAGTCCTCCAATGTGGGGTATCCCAGATACGCAGTATTTT. It encodes CASSPPMWGIPDTQYF.

The rearrangement joins TRBV20-1 to TRBJ1-2; D is unclear. V dropped 3 bases and J dropped 4 bases, with 15 bases sitting between them. The germline gives CDR1 DFQATT, CDR2 SNEGSKA (reference sequence). There are 14 residues in the CDR3. The CDR3 reads CSARGSPSGYGYTF. The CDR3 bases are TGCAGTGCTAGGGGCTCCCCGAGTGGCTATGGCTACACCTTC.

The chain links TRBV10-3 to TRBJ1-2; unclear D gene. Germline assignment: CDR1 ENHRY and CDR2 SYGVKD. The V and J ends lost 0 bases and 4 bases respectively, with 3 bases between them. The CDR3 loop spans 12 amino acids. Here the CDR3 reads CAISESGYGYTF. DNA for the CDR3: TGTGCCATCAGTGAGTCCGGCTATGGCTACACCTTC.

This rearrangement joins TRBV9 to TRBJ2-5, with TRBD2 matching over 11 bases. The CDR3 runs 18 residues. J gave up 2 bases and V 0 bases, and 9 bases lay outside the gene matches. Germline V gene data show CDR1 as SGDLS and CDR2 as YYNGEE. The CDR3 bases are TGTGCCAGCAGCGTAGGAGGCGGCCTAGCGGGGGGACAAGAGACCCAGTACTTC. The encoded protein is CASSVGGGLAGGQETQYF.

This chain connects TRBV7-2 to TRBJ2-3; D unclear. The CDR3 sequence is 13 residues long. The V end was cut by 5 bases, the J end by 5 bases, with 11 bases between. The germline V gene encodes CDR1 SGHTA and CDR2 FQGNSA. Here the CDR3 DNA reads TGTGCCAGCAGCCCTCGGATCCAAGATACGCAGTATTTT. This encodes CASSPRIQDTQYF.

The chain joins TRBV3-1 to TRBJ2-3; D gene uncertain. The CDR3 consists of 14 residues. V was clipped by 1 base and J by 1 base, with 6 bases between them. CDR1 and CDR2 from the germline V gene are LGHDT and YNNKEL (reference sequence). In nucleotides, the CDR3 is TGTGCCAGCAGCCAAGGAGACGGCACAGATACGCAGTATTTT. Its translation: CASSQGDGTDTQYF.

This chain joins TRBV15 and TRBJ2-6; 9 bases match TRBD1. Germline trimming cut 0 bases from V and 0 bases from J; bases unmatched to any gene: 3. The CDR3 loop spans 18 amino acids. CDR1 and CDR2 from the germline V gene are LNHNV and YYDKDF (reference sequence). CDR3 amino acids: CATSRDRDRASGANVLTF. DNA for the CDR3: TGTGCCACCAGCAGAGATCGGGACAGGGCCTCTGGGGCCAACGTCCTGACTTTC. Full variable domain (remainder filled in from reference TRBV15 and TRBJ2-6): DAMVIQNPRYQVTQFGKPVTLSCSQTLNHNVMYWYQQKSSQAPKLLFHYYDKDFNNEADTPDNFQSRRPNTSFCFLDIRSPGLGDTAMYLCATSRDRDRASGANVLTFGAGSRLTVL.

V gene TRBV12-3 or TRBV12-4 combines with J gene TRBJ2-7; TRBD1 or TRBD2 may be the D gene (5 bases each). V lost 4 bases and J lost 1, with 11 bases in between. This CDR3 region has 14 residues. The DNA for the CDR3 is TGTGCCAGCAGTTCCGGGACGGATTCCTACGAGCAGTACTTC. Amino acid sequence: CASSSGTDSYEQYF.

V and J are TRBV7-3 and TRBJ2-1; TRBD2 is a possible D gene (6 bases). Germline lookup yields CDR1 SGHTA and CDR2 FQGTGA. V lost 2 bases, J lost 7 bases, and 15 bases lay in between. This CDR3 contains 15 residues. The CDR3 bases are TGTGCCAGCAGCTTATTACTAGCTACTTTGAATGAGCAGTTCTTC. As protein: CASSLLLATLNEQFF.

V gene TRBV30 combines with J gene TRBJ2-5, with D maybe TRBD2 (5 bases). CDR3 length equals 14 residues. The ends were cut back, 2 bases at V and 0 bases at J, with 10 bases in the middle. Germline V gene sequence: CDR1 GTSNPN, CDR2 SVGIG (reference sequence). CDR3 protein: CAWSHRGYQETQYF. The CDR3 DNA reads as TGTGCCTGGAGTCATAGAGGGTACCAAGAGACCCAGTACTTC.

This rearrangement joins TRBV9 to TRBJ2-1, with a tentative D call TRBD2 (5 bases). Germline CDR1 and CDR2: SGDLS and YYNGEE. V was clipped by 3 bases and J by 6 bases, with 10 bases between them. The CDR3 contains 13 residues. The CDR3 region is CASSERYANEQFF. CDR3 nucleotide sequence: TGTGCCAGCAGCGAGCGGTACGCCAATGAGCAGTTCTTC. Variable domain in full (rest from reference TRBV9 and TRBJ2-1): DSGVTQTPKHLITATGQRVTLRCSPRSGDLSVYWYQQSLDQGLQFLIQYYNGEERAKGNILERFSAQQFPDLHSELNLSSLELGDSALYFCASSERYANEQFFGPGTRLTVL.